This is a list of T cell receptor beta chains from one sample in a study of blood T cell repertoires in COVID-19. Some clones are missing from TCRdb's copy, which holds only in-frame ones; the method was immunoSEQ multiplex PCR. The sample has tens of thousands of clones, 80% to 90% seen once. Sequencing used peripheral blood. The source of these receptors is a woman in her sixties or seventies with acute or convalescent COVID-19. Each CDR3 is given with its conserved first and last residue. The order of the fields is J gene, CDR3 length, V gene, clone size, D gene, CDR3 DNA, CDR3 protein. D genes are given only for firm matches. For some rows the clone size is stated as once, few or many, or as a class when expanded; others skip it.

>TRBJ2-3|16|TRBV19|once|NA
TGTGCCAGCGTGCCGGCGGGGTACCTTAGCACAGATACGCAGTATTTT
CASVPAGYLSTDTQYF
>TRBJ2-1|14|TRBV11-2|many|TRBD2
TGTGCCAGCAGCTCCAGCGGGAACCGCAATGAGCAGTTCTTC
CASSSSGNRNEQFF
>TRBJ1-1|15|TRBV5-1|few|NA
TGCGCCAGCAGCTTGGCAACGGGGGTGAACACTGAAGCTTTCTTT
CASSLATGVNTEAFF
>TRBJ2-5|12|TRBV7-9|few|NA
TGTGCCAGCACCCCTAGCAGGGGCCCCCAGTACTTC
CASTPSRGPQYF
>TRBJ2-7|16|TRBV24-1|NA|TRBD2
TGTGCCACCAGTGAAAGGACTAGCGGGAGGGCCAACGAGCAGTACTTC
CATSERTSGRANEQYF
>TRBJ2-7|13|TRBV10-1|NA|NA
TGCGCCAGCAGTCGCGACAGAACCTACGAGCAGTACTTC
CASSRDRTYEQYF
>TRBJ2-7|16|TRBV4-1|once|TRBD1
TGCGCCAGCAGCCAGGGCGACAGGGGGCTCTCCTACGAGCAGTACTTC
CASSQGDRGLSYEQYF
>TRBJ1-4|14|TRBV18|NA|TRBD1
TGTGCCAGCTCACCACCGACAGGGAATGAAAAACTGTTTTTT
CASSPPTGNEKLFF
>TRBJ1-2|14|TRBV5-6|NA|TRBD1
TGTGCCAGCACAAAACAGGGGGCAGGCTATGGCTACACCTTC
CASTKQGAGYGYTF
>TRBJ2-1|15|TRBV28|NA|NA
TGTGCCAGCAGTTTCCCAGGGAGGTATCGGAATGAGCAGTTCTTC
CASSFPGRYRNEQFF
>TRBJ2-7|13|TRBV2|once|NA
TGTGCCACGAGTACCGCCGCGACTTGGGAGCAGTACTTC
CATSTAATWEQYF
>TRBJ2-5|15|TRBV27|NA|TRBD1
TGTGCCAGCAGTTTAGGGACAGGGGGCCTGGAGACCCAGTACTTC
CASSLGTGGLETQYF
>TRBJ1-5|14|TRBV28|few|NA
TGTGCCAGCAGTTTCCTGGCAGGTAATCAGCCCCAGCATTTT
CASSFLAGNQPQHF
>TRBJ1-6|14|TRBV12-5|NA|NA
TGTGCTAGTGGTTTGTTGGGGGGGGATTCACCCCTCCACTTT
CASGLLGGDSPLHF
>TRBJ2-7|16|TRBV7-8|NA|TRBD2
TGTGCCAGCAGCCCAGTGGGTAGCGGGAGTATGAACGAGCAGTACTTC
CASSPVGSGSMNEQYF
>TRBJ1-5|12|TRBV7-8|NA|NA
TGTGCCAGCAGCTTCTACGCACAGCCCCAGCATTTT
CASSFYAQPQHF
>TRBJ1-1|14|TRBV29-1|NA|NA
TGCAGCGTCCCCGAAGGGGCGGTGAACACTGAAGCTTTCTTT
CSVPEGAVNTEAFF
>TRBJ1-6|15|TRBV3-1/TRBV3-2|once|NA
TGTGCCAGCAGCGCCTTGGGCAGGGCCGGTTCACCCCTCCACTTT
CASSALGRAGSPLHF
>TRBJ1-2|13|TRBV29-1|NA|TRBD1
TGCAGCGGGGGGACAGGGGGTAACTATGGCTACACCTTC
CSGGTGGNYGYTF
>TRBJ2-1|15|TRBV7-2|NA|TRBD2
TGTGCCAGCAGCTGGTCTAGCGGGAGAGTCGATGAGCAGTTCTTC
CASSWSSGRVDEQFF
>TRBJ2-1|17|TRBV28|NA|TRBD2
TGTGCCAGCAGTCCGCCCCCACTAGCGGGACAATGGAATGAGCAGTTCTTC
CASSPPPLAGQWNEQFF
>TRBJ2-3|15|TRBV6-5|NA|TRBD1
TGTGCCAGCACCCGACAGGGTAGGGGCACAGATACGCAGTATTTT
CASTRQGRGTDTQYF
>TRBJ1-5|15|TRBV19|NA|NA
TGTGCCAGTAGTATGTTCCAGGGAGGAAATCGGCCCCAGCATTTT
CASSMFQGGNRPQHF
>TRBJ2-3|14|TRBV2|NA|NA
TGTGCCAGCAGGGAACCAGGGAGCACAGATACGCAGTATTTT
CASREPGSTDTQYF
>TRBJ2-5|16|TRBV29-1|NA|NA
TGCAGCGTAGGACCGACCGGGACTCTCCACGGTGAGACCCAGTACTTC
CSVGPTGTLHGETQYF
>TRBJ2-7|14|TRBV28|once|TRBD2
TGTGCCAGCAGGCGGACTAGCGGGAAATACGAGCAGTACTTC
CASRRTSGKYEQYF
>TRBJ1-5|13|TRBV10-3|NA|NA
TGTGCCATCAGTGATCAGGGTCATCAGCCCCAGCATTTT
CAISDQGHQPQHF
>TRBJ1-2|15|TRBV5-1|NA|NA
TGCGCCAGCAGTTCCGAAGAGCCACCTATCTATGGCTACACCTTC
CASSSEEPPIYGYTF
>TRBJ1-2|14|TRBV19|NA|TRBD1
TGTGCCAGTAGTCGCCCGGGACAGGTTTATGGCTACACCTTC
CASSRPGQVYGYTF